This is a list of T cell receptor beta chains from one sample in a study of response to subunit inactivated influenza vaccine. TCRdb re-analysed the RT-PCR reads in MiXCR, keeping a single row per CDR3 protein. The table records a few hundred thousand distinct CDR3 sequences, 10% to 12% of them present only once. The data also belong to a second study, concerning T cells expressing NK-cell markers.

The sample was PBMCs from blood, taken on the day of vaccination. These receptors all stem from a man over 45 who received an inactivated influenza vaccine. Both conserved end residues are part of each CDR3. The order of the fields is D gene, V gene, J gene, clone size, CDR3 protein, CDR3 DNA. A D gene is named only where the DNA matches it firmly. Clone size appears in some rows only: once, few, many, or a class for an expanded clone.

>-|TRBV29-1|TRBJ2-1|few
CSVERQFF
TGCAGCGTTGAAAGGCAGTTCTTC
>-|TRBV18|TRBJ2-5|-
CASSTKGETQYF
TGTGCCAGCTCTACCAAAGGGGAGACCCAGTACTTC
>TRBD1|TRBV29-1|TRBJ2-1|few
CSAIRGGQPIYNEQFF
TGCAGCGCAATTCGAGGGGGACAGCCGATCTACAATGAGCAGTTCTTC
>TRBD1|TRBV5-1|TRBJ1-1|-
CASGVWDRVTEAFF
TGCGCCAGCGGAGTTTGGGACAGGGTGACTGAAGCTTTCTTT
>-|TRBV11-2|TRBJ2-1|few
CASSFSGHEQFF
TGTGCCAGCAGCTTTAGCGGACATGAGCAGTTCTTC
>TRBD2|TRBV11-1|TRBJ2-5|many
CASSLELAEETQYF
TGTGCCAGCAGCTTGGAACTAGCGGAAGAGACCCAGTACTTC
>-|TRBV5-1|TRBJ2-6|few
CASSLGVARANVLTF
TGCGCCAGCAGCTTGGGGGTGGCTAGGGCCAACGTCCTGACTTTC
>-|TRBV4-3|TRBJ1-4|few
CASSLLGGGNEKLFF
TGCGCCAGCAGCTTACTCGGGGGCGGTAATGAAAAACTGTTTTTT
>-|TRBV3-1|TRBJ2-7|-
CASSSGGQASSYEQYF
TGTGCCAGCTCCTCTGGGGGTCAAGCCTCTTCCTACGAGCAGTACTTC
>TRBD1|TRBV15|TRBJ2-7|many
CATSRDGGTAYEQYF
TGTGCCACCAGCAGAGATGGTGGGACAGCGTACGAGCAGTACTTC
>TRBD2|TRBV20-1|TRBJ2-7|-
CSATGTSAHEQYF
TGCAGTGCCACCGGGACTAGTGCCCACGAGCAGTACTTC
>TRBD2|TRBV5-6|TRBJ2-1|few
CASSLKTSGRLYNEQFF
TGTGCCAGCAGCTTAAAAACTAGCGGGAGACTCTACAATGAGCAGTTCTTC
>TRBD1|TRBV20-1|TRBJ2-5|few
CSARDRQGPQETQYF
TGCAGTGCTAGAGATCGACAGGGGCCACAAGAGACCCAGTACTTC
>-|TRBV4-3|TRBJ2-2|many
CASSQGVTGELFF
TGCGCCAGCAGCCAAGGGGTTACCGGGGAGCTGTTTTTT
>TRBD1|TRBV4-3|TRBJ2-7|many
CASSQDLGQGRYEQYF
TGCGCCAGCAGCCAAGATTTGGGACAGGGGCGGTACGAGCAGTACTTC
>-|TRBV12-3/TRBV12-4|TRBJ1-3|few
CASTALAAGNTIYF
TGTGCCAGCACCGCCCTGGCAGCTGGAAACACCATATATTTT
>-|TRBV5-1|TRBJ1-5|few
CASSLGTVSNQPQHF
TGCGCCAGCAGCTTGGGGACGGTTAGCAATCAGCCCCAGCATTTT
>-|TRBV6-2/TRBV6-3|TRBJ2-7|few
CASSYSRRQESYEQYF
TGTGCCAGCAGTTACTCAAGGAGGCAGGAGTCCTACGAGCAGTACTTC